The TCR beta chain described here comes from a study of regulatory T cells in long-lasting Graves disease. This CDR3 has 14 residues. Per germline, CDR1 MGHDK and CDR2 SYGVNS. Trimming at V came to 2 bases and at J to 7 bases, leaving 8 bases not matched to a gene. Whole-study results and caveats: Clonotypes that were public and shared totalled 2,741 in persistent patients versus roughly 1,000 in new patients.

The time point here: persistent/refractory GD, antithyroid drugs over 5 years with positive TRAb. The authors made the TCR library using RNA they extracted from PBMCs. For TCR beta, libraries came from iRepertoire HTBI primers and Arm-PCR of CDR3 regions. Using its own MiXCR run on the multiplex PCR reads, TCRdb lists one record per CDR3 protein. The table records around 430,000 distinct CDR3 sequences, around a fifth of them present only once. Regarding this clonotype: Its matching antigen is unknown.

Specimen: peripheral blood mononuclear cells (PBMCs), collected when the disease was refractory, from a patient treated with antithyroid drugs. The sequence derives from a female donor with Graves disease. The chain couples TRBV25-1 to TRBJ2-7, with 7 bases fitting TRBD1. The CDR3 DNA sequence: TGTGCCAGCAGTGAAAAAACAGGGGAAGGGGAGCAGTACTTC. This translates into CASSEKTGEGEQYF.